Listed below are T cell receptor beta chains from one sample, sequenced in a study of blood T cells in healthy people across ages. A single record per CDR3 protein comes from TCRdb applying MiXCR to the 5' RACE reads. The sample holds 780,000 or so distinct CDR3 sequences; approximately 53% are singletons and the top ten take roughly 24%. Material: blood. These receptors were taken from a man between 35 and 55 years old in good health. The CDR3 runs from the conserved cysteine through the conserved F or W. D genes are given only for firm matches. Rows give clone size only sometimes, using once, few, many, or a class for an expanded clone.

cdr3_aa cdr3_nt j_call v_call clone_size d_call
CASSPLSGRADEQYF TGTGCCAGCAGCCCCTTGAGCGGGAGGGCAGACGAGCAGTACTTC TRBJ2-7 TRBV12-1 . .
CASIEQQGTDTQYF TGTGCCAGCATCGAGCAACAGGGCACAGATACGCAGTATTTT TRBJ2-3 TRBV7-2 once .
CASKTVHQGGIETQYF TGTGCCAGTAAGACCGTCCACCAGGGGGGCATTGAGACCCAGTACTTC TRBJ2-5 TRBV19 . .
CAIRGDTPNTGEQFF TGTGCCATCAGGGGGGACACCCCGAACACCGGGGAGCAGTTTTTT TRBJ2-2 TRBV10-3 once .
CASSLDRVDTGELFF TGTGCCAGCAGCTTAGACCGGGTAGACACCGGGGAGCTGTTTTTT TRBJ2-2 TRBV7-2 . .
CASRTSGRAYEQFF TGTGCCAGCAGGACTAGCGGGAGGGCCTATGAGCAGTTCTTC TRBJ2-1 TRBV6-2/TRBV6-3 . TRBD2
CASSLLGGTKKTQYF TGTGCCAGCAGTTTATTGGGGGGAACCAAGAAGACCCAGTACTTC TRBJ2-5 TRBV28 . .
CSANSLYNEQYF TGCAGTGCTAATTCACTCTACAATGAGCAGTACTTC TRBJ2-7 TRBV20-1 few .
CASNRQGGDEQYF TGTGCCAGCAATCGACAGGGAGGGGACGAGCAGTACTTC TRBJ2-7 TRBV28 many .
CASSPPGWMGYTF TGTGCCAGCAGTCCCCCCGGTTGGATGGGCTACACCTTC TRBJ1-2 TRBV28 . .
CASSVRSGTRPNEQFF TGTGCCAGCAGCGTCAGGTCCGGGACCCGCCCCAATGAGCAGTTCTTC TRBJ2-1 TRBV5-6 . .
CASSQEAGQPPLHF TGCGCCAGCAGCCAAGAGGCAGGGCAGCCACCCCTCCACTTT TRBJ1-6 TRBV4-3 few .
CASSVSSYYEQYF TGTGCCAGCAGCGTATCGTCTTACTACGAGCAGTACTTC TRBJ2-7 TRBV7-8 . .
CASSTFRGPQETQYF TGTGCCAGCAGCACTTTCCGGGGCCCCCAAGAGACCCAGTACTTC TRBJ2-5 TRBV7-6 . .
CSATGHYNEQFF TGCAGTGCTACTGGACACTACAATGAGCAGTTCTTC TRBJ2-1 TRBV20-1 . .
CASTSRTSGGTDTQYF TGTGCCAGCACCTCGAGGACTAGCGGGGGCACAGATACGCAGTATTTT TRBJ2-3 TRBV6-2/TRBV6-3 . TRBD2
CSAGGTSIGTDTQYF TGCAGTGCTGGCGGGACTAGTATTGGCACAGATACGCAGTATTTT TRBJ2-3 TRBV20-1 . TRBD2
CASSLTGDDGEQYF TGCGCCAGCAGCCTGACAGGGGACGATGGCGAGCAGTACTTC TRBJ2-7 TRBV5-1 . TRBD1
CSVDPSYETQYF TGCAGCGTTGATCCTAGCTATGAGACCCAGTACTTC TRBJ2-5 TRBV29-1 few .
CASSSDLSYGYTF TGCGCCAGCAGCTCGGACCTTAGCTATGGCTACACCTTC TRBJ1-2 TRBV5-1 . .
CASSPRTAAAEKLFF TGTGCCAGCAGCCCCCGCACAGCAGCGGCGGAAAAACTGTTTTTT TRBJ1-4 TRBV7-2 . .
CASSPQGASDGYTF TGTGCCAGCTCACCACAGGGGGCCAGTGATGGCTACACCTTC TRBJ1-2 TRBV18 . TRBD1
CASSLIGGGTNEKLFF TGTGCCAGCAGCTTGATCGGAGGGGGAACTAATGAAAAACTGTTTTTT TRBJ1-4 TRBV7-9 . .
CSAEGRGHQPQHF TGCAGTGCAGAGGGAAGGGGACATCAGCCCCAGCATTTT TRBJ1-5 TRBV20-1 few .